This T cell receptor (beta chain) was identified in a study of OX40 agonist ivuxolimab in advanced cancers. TCRdb's copy holds only in-frame clones and misses some; the assay was immunoSEQ multiplex PCR. The table has more than 60,000 clones, over 75% seen once. This clone came up a few times. Trimming at V came to 4 bases and at J to 0 bases, leaving 7 bases not matched to a gene. Germline CDR1 reads SGHRS; CDR2 reads YFSETQ. The CDR3 loop spans 16 amino acids. The rearrangement joins TRBV5-1 to TRBJ2-3, with 8 bases matching TRBD1. The source of this sequence is an adult with an advanced solid tumor such as melanoma, head and neck, liver or kidney cancer. Sample: CD4+ or CD8+ T cells sorted from blood, taken in a trial of the OX40 agonist ivuxolimab. CDR3 in DNA: TGCGCCAGCAGCCCCCGGACAGGGACTAGCACAGATACGCAGTATTTT. Its translation is CASSPRTGTSTDTQYF.